The 17 T cell receptor beta chains below all came from one sample that was sequenced in a study of cytomegalovirus exposure and HLA in healthy donors. In the PCR, 60 Vbeta and 13 Jbeta primers were used. Assay: immunoSEQ multiplex PCR; the TCRdb copy retains only in-frame clones and omits some. The sample holds over 150,000 clones, approximately 80% seen once. The source material was PBMCs. These receptors all stem from a woman between 35 and 50 years old in good health and CMV-seropositive.

V usage is TRBV28 and J usage is TRBJ2-7; TRBD2 agrees at 9 bases. Germline V CDR1 and CDR2: MDHEN, SYDVKM. CDR3 size: 14 residues. V shed 6 bases and J 4 bases; nucleotides not matched to a gene: 7. CDR3 in amino acids: CASRRSGSRYEQYF. The DNA of the CDR3 is TGTGCCAGCAGGCGTAGCGGGAGTCGGTACGAGCAGTACTTC.

The chain has TRBV9 and TRBJ1-4; D possibly corresponds to TRBD1 (5 bases). CDR1 and CDR2 from the germline V gene are SGDLS and YYNGEE. This CDR3 contains 14 residues. V shed 7 bases and J shed 4 bases, with 14 bases lying between them. The DNA of the CDR3 is TGTGCCAGCGGGGGGACGGCCGGTAATGAAAAACTGTTTTTT. This translates into CASGGTAGNEKLFF. Supplemented by reference TRBV9 and TRBJ1-4, the full variable domain reads DSGVTQTPKHLITATGQRVTLRCSPRSGDLSVYWYQQSLDQGLQFLIQYYNGEERAKGNILERFSAQQFPDLHSELNLSSLELGDSALYFCASGGTAGNEKLFFGSGTQLSVL.

This chain connects TRBV7-3 to TRBJ2-7; unclear D gene. V was shortened by 6 bases and J by 9 bases, with 18 bases between the two germline ends. The CDR3 loop spans 13 amino acids. Germline V lookup: CDR1 SGHTA, CDR2 FQGTGA. CDR3 nucleotides: TGTGCCAGCAGTCCGACTCCCGGGTTGGGGCAGTACTTC. Translation: CASSPTPGLGQYF.

This chain connects TRBV27 to TRBJ1-2, with 11 bases fitting TRBD1. CDR1 is MNHEY and CDR2 is SMNVEV in the germline V gene (reference sequence). J gave up 4 bases and V 4 bases, and 8 bases lay outside the gene matches. The length of the CDR3 is 16 residues. CDR3 DNA: TGTGCCAGCAGTTCTACCGGGACAGGGGGTGGCTATGGCTACACCTTC. Amino acid sequence: CASSSTGTGGGYGYTF.

The chain recombines TRBV19 with TRBJ2-1; D not resolved. This CDR3 has 15 residues. The ends were cut back, 4 bases at V and 0 bases at J, with 10 bases in the middle. Germline V gene lookup returns CDR1 LNHDA and CDR2 SQIVND (reference sequence). The CDR3 spells CASSKSFYSYNEQFF. CDR3 DNA: TGTGCCAGTAGTAAGAGTTTTTACTCCTACAATGAGCAGTTCTTC.

This clone was detected a few times. The chain carries TRBV2 and TRBJ2-1; 10 bases align to TRBD1. The CDR3 contains 14 residues. V lost 7 bases and J lost 7; bases outside the gene matches: 7. Germline V gives CDR1 SNHLY, CDR2 FYNNEI. The CDR3 sequence: CASNRQGANNEQFF. The CDR3 coding sequence is TGTGCCAGCAACCGACAGGGGGCAAATAATGAGCAGTTCTTC.

The J gene is TRBJ2-6, the V gene TRBV7-3, with D unresolved. CDR1 is SGHTA, CDR2 FQGTGA, per germline. V was shortened by 5 bases and J by 0 bases, with 8 bases between the two germline ends. This CDR3 is 15 amino acids long. Here the CDR3 DNA reads TGTGCCAGCAGCGGAGCTGTCTCTGGGGCCAACGTCCTGACTTTC. This translates into CASSGAVSGANVLTF.

The chain combines TRBV30 with TRBJ2-7; D not certain. The CDR3 consists of 15 residues. Germline CDR1 and CDR2: GTSNPN and SVGIG (reference sequence). V was trimmed by 0 bases and J by 6 bases, leaving 18 bases between them. The CDR3 DNA sequence: TGTGCCTGGAGTGTAGGCTCCCCTTCGCGCGGCGAGCAGTACTTC. This gives the protein CAWSVGSPSRGEQYF.

The CDR3 here is CASSILRLAKNIQYF. CDR3 nucleotide sequence: TGTGCCAGCAGTATCCTGAGACTAGCCAAAAACATTCAGTACTTC. The chain combines TRBV2 with TRBJ2-4; D uncertain. V lost 5 bases and J lost 0, with 11 bases in between. CDR3 length: 15 residues. Germline lookup yields CDR1 SNHLY and CDR2 FYNNEI.

This chain uses TRBV30 with TRBJ1-2; D is perhaps TRBD1 (5 bases). The CDR3 covers 14 residues. CDR1 and CDR2 (germline): GTSNPN, SVGIG (reference sequence). The ends were cut back, 0 bases at V and 1 base at J, with 9 bases in the middle. CDR3 sequence reads: CAWSVTGYNYGYTF. The CDR3 DNA reads TGTGCCTGGAGTGTTACAGGCTATAACTATGGCTACACCTTC.

V is TRBV7-9 and J is TRBJ2-1; the match to TRBD1 covers 10 bases. Germline V lookup: CDR1 SEHNR, CDR2 FQNEAQ (reference sequence). The CDR3 is made up of 15 amino acids. After removal of 4 bases from V and 7 bases from J, the junction contained 7 bases not matched to a gene. CDR3 nucleotide sequence: TGTGCCAGCAGCTCCGTCCCGGGACAGGGGAATGAGCAGTTCTTC. It translates to CASSSVPGQGNEQFF.

The chain is built from TRBV7-9 and TRBJ2-7; D is ambiguous. Deletions cut 2 bases from V and 6 bases from J, with 11 bases between. The CDR3 runs 13 residues. Germline assignment: CDR1 SEHNR and CDR2 FQNEAQ (reference sequence). The DNA for the CDR3 is TGTGCCAGCAGCTTAAAGTCCCCTACCGAGCAGTACTTC. It encodes CASSLKSPTEQYF. Full variable domain (rest looked up from reference TRBV7-9 and TRBJ2-7): DTGVSQNPRHKITKRGQNVTFRCDPISEHNRLYWYRQTLGQGPEFLTYFQNEAQLEKSRLLSDRFSAERPKGSFSTLEIQRTEQGDSAMYLCASSLKSPTEQYFGPGTRLTVT.

This clone showed up just a few times. The chain carries TRBV13 and TRBJ2-5; 16 bases fit TRBD2. The trim removed 4 bases at V and 1 base at J, leaving 6 bases unmatched. Germline CDR1 PRHDT, CDR2 FYEKMQ (reference sequence). The CDR3 is 18 amino acids. DNA of the CDR3: TGTGCCAGCAGCTCCGGGACTAGCGGGAGGGGAATCCAAGAGACCCAGTACTTC. Translating it yields CASSSGTSGRGIQETQYF. The variable domain in full, completed from reference TRBV13 and TRBJ2-5, reads AAGVIQSPRHLIKEKRETATLKCYPIPRHDTVYWYQQGPGQDPQFLISFYEKMQSDKGSIPDRFSAQQFSDYHSELNMSSLELGDSALYFCASSSGTSGRGIQETQYFGPGTRLLVL.

A note on this clone: An end of the junction does not agree with germline; a read error may underlie this. The CDR3 sequence is CASRLGTGNEQFF. The DNA for the CDR3 is TGTGCCAGCAGGTTGGGGACAGGGAATGAGCAGTTCTTC. The gene calls are TRBV5-6 and TRBJ2-1; 9 nucleotides agree with TRBD1. CDR3 length equals 13 residues. Germline V CDR1 and CDR2: SGHDT, YYEEEE.

This chain joins TRBV28 and TRBJ2-1; the match to TRBD1 covers 7 bases. V gave up 4 bases and J gave up 4 bases; unmatched junction bases: 10. CDR3 length equals 16 residues. The germline gives CDR1 MDHEN, CDR2 SYDVKM. The CDR3 coding sequence is TGTGCCAGCAGTTGGAGACAGGGCAAAATTTACAATGAGCAGTTCTTC. Encoded protein: CASSWRQGKIYNEQFF.

This rearrangement joins TRBV6-6 to TRBJ2-3, with 11 bases identical to TRBD2. Looked up from germline, CDR1 is MNHNY and CDR2 is SVGAGI (reference sequence). There are 14 residues in the CDR3. V lost 3 bases and J lost 5; bases outside the gene matches: 1. The CDR3 reads CASSYSGREDTQYF. The CDR3 nucleotides are TGTGCCAGCAGTTATAGCGGGAGGGAAGATACGCAGTATTTT.

V is TRBV28 and J is TRBJ2-3; 10 nucleotides match TRBD2. CDR1 is MDHEN, CDR2 SYDVKM, per germline. The CDR3 covers 13 residues. Trimming cost V 7 bases and J 7 bases; bases outside gene matches: 5. The chain's CDR3 is CASMTSGSNTQYF. CDR3 coding DNA: TGTGCCAGCATGACTAGCGGGTCAAATACGCAGTATTTT.